This T cell receptor beta chain was observed in a study of T cells in localized non-small cell lung cancer. CDR3 length: 15 amino acids. The V end lost 0 bases, the J end lost 3 bases, and 10 bases lay between the germline ends. The V gene's germline CDR1 is MGHRA and CDR2 YSYEKL. The method was immunoSEQ multiplex PCR; TCRdb's version includes in-frame clones alone and lacks a portion of them. The sample lists about 40,000 clones; around 81% were seen once. This rearrangement joins TRBV4-1 to TRBJ2-3; D is tentatively TRBD1 or TRBD2 (6 bases each). This receptor was identified in a male donor older than 55 with stage II lung adenocarcinoma. The starting material was peripheral blood mononuclear cells, obtained before any cancer treatment. The CDR3 region is CASSQEGGSTDTQYF. CDR3 nucleotide sequence: TGCGCCAGCAGCCAAGAAGGGGGGAGTACAGATACGCAGTATTTT.